These T cell receptor beta chains were read from a single sample in a study of blood T cell repertoires in COVID-19. Profiled with immunoSEQ multiplex PCR; TCRdb holds only in-frame clones, not every one. The table includes about 73,000 clones, 82% detected once. Source material: peripheral blood. These receptors were obtained from a woman aged 55 to 70 with acute or convalescent COVID-19. The CDR3 runs from the conserved cysteine through the conserved F or W. D genes are given only for firm matches. Expanded clones get a size class; other rows say once, few or many, or leave the size out.

TRBJ1-1 TRBV3-1/TRBV3-2 - - CASSQDPASRGTEAFF TGTGCCAGCAGCCAAGATCCAGCCAGTCGGGGCACTGAAGCTTTCTTT
TRBJ2-3 TRBV15 - - CATSRDSGGYPDTQYF TGTGCCACCAGCAGAGATTCGGGCGGGTACCCAGATACGCAGTATTTT
TRBJ1-5 TRBV7-2 TRBD1 - CASSQDRGQPQHF TGTGCCAGCAGCCAGGACAGGGGACAGCCCCAGCATTTT
TRBJ1-5 TRBV6-2/TRBV6-3 - - CASSSWGDQPQHF TGTGCCAGCAGTTCATGGGGAGATCAGCCCCAGCATTTT
TRBJ2-2 TRBV11-2 TRBD2 once CASSWDYNTGELFF TGTGCCAGCAGCTGGGACTACAACACCGGGGAGCTGTTTTTT
TRBJ1-2 TRBV19 - - CAASKGFPPNYGYTF TGTGCCGCCTCGAAGGGGTTCCCACCTAACTATGGCTACACCTTC
TRBJ1-1 TRBV7-9 - - CASSPRTAGGAFF TGTGCCAGCAGTCCGCGGACCGCGGGGGGAGCTTTCTTT
TRBJ1-1 TRBV6-5 - - CASRRERDSSTEAFF TGTGCCAGCAGGAGGGAACGGGATTCCAGCACTGAAGCTTTCTTT
TRBJ1-2 TRBV7-9 TRBD1 few CASSVQGARGYTF TGTGCCAGCAGCGTGCAGGGGGCACGGGGCTACACCTTC
TRBJ2-1 TRBV7-6 TRBD2 - CASSLVAGFGTNEQFF TGTGCCAGCAGCTTAGTAGCGGGATTTGGAACCAATGAGCAGTTCTTC
TRBJ2-7 TRBV4-1 TRBD2 - CASSRRASGSEAYEQYF TGCGCCAGCAGCCGACGGGCTAGCGGGAGTGAGGCCTACGAGCAGTACTTC
TRBJ2-5 TRBV27 TRBD2 - CASSRTSGSLETQYF TGTGCCAGCAGTCGGACTAGCGGGAGCCTGGAGACCCAGTACTTC
TRBJ1-3 TRBV5-6 TRBD1 - CASSSPGTASSSTIYF TGTGCCAGCAGCTCGCCAGGGACAGCCTCATCCTCCACCATATATTTT
TRBJ1-6 TRBV5-1 TRBD1 - CASSPDRTINSPLHF TGCGCCAGCAGCCCGGACAGGACTATTAATTCACCCCTCCACTTT
TRBJ2-7 TRBV19 TRBD2 many CASSAGVSYEQYF TGTGCCAGTAGTGCGGGGGTCTCCTACGAGCAGTACTTC
TRBJ1-3 TRBV4-1 - - CASSQDNRVRQGNTIYF TGCGCCAGCAGCCAAGACAACAGGGTTCGACAGGGAAACACCATATATTTT
TRBJ1-5 TRBV21-1 - - CASSQTREPQHF TGTGCCAGCAGCCAAACGAGGGAGCCCCAGCATTTT
TRBJ2-3 TRBV5-4 TRBD1 - CASSSGQGNIGADTQYF TGTGCCAGCAGCTCCGGACAGGGCAATATCGGCGCAGATACGCAGTATTTT